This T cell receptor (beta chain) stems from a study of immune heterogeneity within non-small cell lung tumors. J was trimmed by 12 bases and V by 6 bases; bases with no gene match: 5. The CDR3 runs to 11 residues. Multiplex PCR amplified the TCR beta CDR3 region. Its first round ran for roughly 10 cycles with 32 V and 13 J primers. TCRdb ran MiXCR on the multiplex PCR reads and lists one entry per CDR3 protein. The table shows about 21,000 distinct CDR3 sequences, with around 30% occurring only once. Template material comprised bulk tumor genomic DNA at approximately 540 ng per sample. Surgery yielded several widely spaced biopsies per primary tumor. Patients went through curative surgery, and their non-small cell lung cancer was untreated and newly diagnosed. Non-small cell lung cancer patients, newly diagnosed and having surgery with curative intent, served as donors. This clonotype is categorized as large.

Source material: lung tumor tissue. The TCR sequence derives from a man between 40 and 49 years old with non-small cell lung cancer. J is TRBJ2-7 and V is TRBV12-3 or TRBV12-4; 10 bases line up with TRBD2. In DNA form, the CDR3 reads TGTGCCAGCAGCGACGGGACTAGCGTGTACTTC. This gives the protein CASSDGTSVYF.